This is a list of T cell receptor beta chains from one sample in a study of cytomegalovirus exposure and HLA in healthy donors. Repertoires were generated with immunoSEQ multiplex PCR, while TCRdb's copy carries only in-frame clones and drops some. The listing records over 100,000 clones. What was sequenced was PBMCs. These receptors all come from a woman in her thirties or forties in good health and CMV-seropositive. Both conserved end residues are part of each CDR3. A D gene is named only where the DNA matches it firmly.

d_call j_call v_call cdr3_length cdr3_nt cdr3_aa
TRBD2 TRBJ2-1 TRBV6-4 16 TGTGCCAGCAGCAGAACTAGCGGGAGCGGAAGCGATGAGCAGTTCTTC CASSRTSGSGSDEQFF
- TRBJ2-5 TRBV7-3 17 TGTGCCAGCAGCTTAGGATCCAGCGCGGCGGGCATAGAGACCCAGTACTTC CASSLGSSAAGIETQYF
TRBD2 TRBJ2-3 TRBV30 15 TGTGCCTGGAGTCCTGGACTAGCGGGAGCCGATACGCAGTATTTT CAWSPGLAGADTQYF
TRBD2 TRBJ2-1 TRBV5-1 15 TGCGCCAGCAGCGCCGGGACTAGAGTGGGCAATGAGCAGTTCTTC CASSAGTRVGNEQFF
- TRBJ2-2 TRBV5-6 15 TGTGCCAGCAGCCCCCGGTCTAGAAGGTTCGGGGAGCTGTTTTTT CASSPRSRRFGELFF
- TRBJ1-1 TRBV16 14 TGTGCCAGCAGCCAGACGAGGAGCGGGGATGAAGCTTTCTTT CASSQTRSGDEAFF
TRBD1 TRBJ2-2 TRBV19 16 TGTGCCAGTAGTATTTCCCAGGGGGCGAACACCGGGGAGCTGTTTTTT CASSISQGANTGELFF
TRBD2 TRBJ2-7 TRBV28 13 TGTGCCAGCAGGACTAGCGGTTCCTACGAGCAGTACTTC CASRTSGSYEQYF
- TRBJ2-3 TRBV9 14 TGTGCCAGCAGCGTAGACGGGGGCACAGATACGCAGTATTTT CASSVDGGTDTQYF
TRBD1 TRBJ1-2 TRBV4-1 14 TGCGCCAGCAGCCAAGCAGGGGGCAACTATGGCTACACCTTC CASSQAGGNYGYTF
- TRBJ1-2 TRBV2 13 TGTGCCAGCAGTGAACAGGAAAACTATGGCTACACCTTC CASSEQENYGYTF
- TRBJ2-1 TRBV5-4 14 TGTGCCAGCAGCTTAAGCGGACTCTACAATGAGCAGTTCTTC CASSLSGLYNEQFF
- TRBJ2-1 TRBV7-8 12 TGTGCCAGCAGCATGACTAGGGGTGAGCAGTTCTTC CASSMTRGEQFF
- TRBJ2-5 TRBV9 15 TGTGCCAGCAGCGTAGAAGGGACTTCGCGGGAGACCCAGTACTTC CASSVEGTSRETQYF
TRBD2 TRBJ2-1 TRBV5-1 17 TGCGCCAGCAGTCAACTAGCGGGGGCTAGCTCCTACAATGAGCAGTTCTTC CASSQLAGASSYNEQFF
- TRBJ2-3 TRBV5-6 18 TGTGCCAGCAGCTCGTTTACCGACAATCACGGATTTACAGATACGCAGTATTTT CASSSFTDNHGFTDTQYF
- TRBJ1-2 TRBV9 17 TGTGCCAGCAGCTCGAGGGCTTGGGCCACTCTGGGCTATGGCTACACCTTC CASSSRAWATLGYGYTF
TRBD2 TRBJ2-3 TRBV6-4 15 TGTGCCAGCAGTGCGACTAGCGGGACCACAGATACGCAGTATTTT CASSATSGTTDTQYF
- TRBJ2-7 TRBV9 15 TGTGCCAGCAGCGCATCGTGGGGGCTGAACTACGAGCAGTACTTC CASSASWGLNYEQYF
- TRBJ2-7 TRBV7-6 14 TGTGCCAGCAGCGTCACTCAAGTCGCGAGCGAGCAGTACTTC CASSVTQVASEQYF
- TRBJ1-4 TRBV28 17 TGTGCCAGCAATCAAGAGGGAAACCCCGCAACTAATGAAAAACTGTTTTTT CASNQEGNPATNEKLFF
- TRBJ2-7 TRBV5-1 14 TGCGCCAGCAGCTTCAGGGCCTATCACTACGAGCAGTACTTC CASSFRAYHYEQYF
- TRBJ2-3 TRBV5-1 15 TGCGCCAGCAGCTTGGGAGGCGGTAGCACAGATACGCAGTATTTT CASSLGGGSTDTQYF
TRBD1 TRBJ2-7 TRBV9 13 TGTGCCAGCAGCGCAGACGGGACAGGGGAGGAGTACTTC CASSADGTGEEYF
- TRBJ2-7 TRBV6-6 11 TGTGCCAGCAGCCCTAGCTACGAGCAGTACTTC CASSPSYEQYF
- TRBJ1-1 TRBV28 15 TGTGCCAGCAGTTTAAGAAGGGGGGGTAACACTGAAGCTTTCTTT CASSLRRGGNTEAFF
- TRBJ2-7 TRBV7-9 16 TGTGCCAGCAGCTTCCTTGACCCAAGGCCGAACTACGAGCAGTACTTC CASSFLDPRPNYEQYF
TRBD2 TRBJ2-1 TRBV28 16 TGTGCCAGCAGTGTCTTTACTAGCGGGAGCGGGAATGAGCAGTTCTTC CASSVFTSGSGNEQFF